This TCR beta chain was recovered during a study of CD8 T cells in ankylosing spondylitis. Each CDR3 protein is one row after TCRdb ran MiXCR on the 5' RACE reads. The sample has about 700,000 distinct CDR3 sequences; roughly 19% are singletons. This clonotype was observed a handful of times. Its cognate antigen is unknown. Study-level results: Characteristic of ankylosing spondylitis blood, it appeared, was a TCR beta motif comprising about eight highly homologous variants. Significant enrichment of disease-linked clones was reportedly seen in matched ankylosing spondylitis synovial fluid.

V trimming: 11 bases; J trimming: 3 bases; junction bases outside the gene matches: 10. CDR1 MDHEN and CDR2 SYDVKM come from the germline V gene. CDR3 length equals 14 residues. Specimen: blood, either unsorted or a sorted T cell fraction (not recorded which). The J gene is TRBJ2-1, the V gene TRBV28, with 7 bases that match TRBD1. The TCR originated in a male donor with ankylosing spondylitis. CDR3 loop: CACHRTGIYNEQFF. For the CDR3, the DNA is TGTGCCTGCCATAGGACAGGAATCTACAATGAGCAGTTCTTC.